This record covers a single T cell receptor beta chain. The V end lost 4 bases, the J end lost 2 bases, and 12 bases lay between the germline ends. CDR3 length: 14 amino acids. Germline V gives CDR1 KGHSH, CDR2 LQKENI. The source of the sample is a study of cytomegalovirus exposure and HLA in healthy donors. Primers for the PCR totalled 60 Vbeta and 13 Jbeta. Sequencing was performed with immunoSEQ multiplex PCR; in TCRdb, only in-frame clones are kept and a portion is missing. The specimen's table records around 40,000 clones. Sequencing was done on a sample of PBMCs. The genes are TRBV18 and TRBJ2-7; tentatively, D is TRBD2 (5 bases). The TCR originated in a man between 25 and 39 years old in good health and CMV-seronegative. CDR3 sequence reads: CASSRTHGAYEQYF. CDR3 nucleotides: TGTGCCAGCTCACGAACACACGGGGCCTACGAGCAGTACTTC. Filled out from reference TRBV18 and TRBJ2-7, the complete variable domain reads NAGVMQNPRHLVRRRGQEARLRCSPMKGHSHVYWYRQLPEEGLKFMVYLQKENIIDESGMPKERFSAEFPKEGPSILRIQQVVRGDSAAYFCASSRTHGAYEQYFGPGTRLTVT.